The entry below gives a single T cell receptor beta chain sequence along with its context. Its antigen is not known. This entry is derived from a study of PD-1 blockade in classical Hodgkin lymphoma. The repertoire was sequenced with immunoSEQ multiplex PCR; TCRdb's copy has only in-frame clones and lacks some. The data show approximately 65,000 clones, approximately 90% seen once. Trimming shortened V by 3 bases and J by 2 bases, and 9 bases separated the two germline ends. CDR3 length equals 14 residues. The germline V gene has CDR1 MDHEN and CDR2 SYDVKM. Study-level points and caveats: Newly diagnosed patients were said to have less baseline TCR diversity than healthy donors did.

Time point meaning: cycle 4 day 1 (C4D1), after more than five weeks of nivolumab. Patients all relapsed after autologous stem cell transplantation, and there was variation in brentuximab vedotin exposure. Progressive disease, partial response or complete response was each patient's best response. V gene TRBV28 combines with J gene TRBJ2-3; no clear D. The sequence was collected from a human donor with classical Hodgkin lymphoma. The sample consisted of peripheral blood mononuclear cells (PBMCs), taken before the fourth cycle of nivolumab. Here the CDR3 reads CASSFRLDTDTQYF. The DNA for the CDR3 is TGTGCCAGCAGTTTTCGCCTAGACACAGATACGCAGTATTTT.